This section outlines one T cell receptor (beta chain) sequence together with its context. The antigen remains undetermined. The data were produced by immunoSEQ multiplex PCR, yet TCRdb's version contains in-frame clones alone and is incomplete. Of 68,000 or so clones listed, roughly 80% are singletons. Patients were ruled out by autoimmune disease history or systemic immunosuppression. This specimen belongs to a study of OX40 agonist ivuxolimab in advanced cancers. The study, taken as a whole, reports: Researchers report that CD8+ T cells had, on average, more expanded clones than CD4+. Among patients with partial responses at 0.1-3.0 mg/kg, clonal expansion was among the lowest.

The CDR3 loop spans 15 amino acids. The V and J ends lost 3 bases and 0 bases respectively, with 11 bases between them. Germline loops: CDR1 MNHEY, CDR2 SMNVEV (reference sequence). The receptor's source is an adult with an advanced solid tumor such as melanoma, head and neck, liver or kidney cancer. The chain joins TRBV27 to TRBJ1-2, with D unresolved. The material was CD4+ or CD8+ T cells sorted from blood, obtained in a trial of the OX40 agonist ivuxolimab. CDR3 protein: CASSFSPGSNYGYTF. In DNA, the CDR3 is TGTGCCAGCAGTTTTTCCCCCGGCTCTAACTATGGCTACACCTTC.